This T cell receptor beta chain was recorded in a study of blood T cell repertoires in COVID-19. This table comes from immunoSEQ multiplex PCR, and its TCRdb copy is limited to in-frame clones, with some not included. This table holds approximately 110,000 clones, 69% found once. The receptor comes from a man aged 80 or over with acute or convalescent COVID-19. Specimen: peripheral blood.

The CDR3 here is CASSQGRGLPGAQETQYF. The CDR3 DNA follows: TGTGCCAGCAGCCAGGGCAGGGGGCTACCGGGAGCCCAGGAGACCCAGTACTTC. The V call is TRBV28, the J call TRBJ2-5; TRBD1 matches at 8 bases. From germline, CDR1 is MDHEN and CDR2 SYDVKM. The CDR3 runs 18 residues. V shed 6 bases, J shed 5 bases, and the junction held 20 bases outside the gene matches.